The clone carrying this TCR beta chain appeared a single time. This specimen comes from a study of blood T cell repertoires in COVID-19. The germline V gene encodes CDR1 SGHKS and CDR2 YYEKEE (reference sequence). Between the trimmed V and J ends, which lost 0 bases and 6 bases, there was a span of 10 bases. CDR3 length: 13 residues. Original analysis: Reference gene primer amplification gave nucleated cell count estimates. Using immunoSEQ multiplex PCR, the repertoire was profiled, and TCRdb retains in-frame clones only, with some absent. The D gene and trimming were derived from the DNA, and the V and J assignments and clone size from that table. This repertoire shows 120,000 to 150,000 clones, around four fifths found once; its top ten account for approximately 2.7%.

The chain employs TRBV5-5 and TRBJ2-7; maybe TRBD1 (6 bases). The receptor's source is a woman aged 40 to 50 with active or convalescent COVID-19. Sequencing was carried out using peripheral blood. The CDR3 DNA reads as TGTGCCAGCAGCTTGGAGGGCAGGGGCGAGCAGTACTTC. This encodes CASSLEGRGEQYF.